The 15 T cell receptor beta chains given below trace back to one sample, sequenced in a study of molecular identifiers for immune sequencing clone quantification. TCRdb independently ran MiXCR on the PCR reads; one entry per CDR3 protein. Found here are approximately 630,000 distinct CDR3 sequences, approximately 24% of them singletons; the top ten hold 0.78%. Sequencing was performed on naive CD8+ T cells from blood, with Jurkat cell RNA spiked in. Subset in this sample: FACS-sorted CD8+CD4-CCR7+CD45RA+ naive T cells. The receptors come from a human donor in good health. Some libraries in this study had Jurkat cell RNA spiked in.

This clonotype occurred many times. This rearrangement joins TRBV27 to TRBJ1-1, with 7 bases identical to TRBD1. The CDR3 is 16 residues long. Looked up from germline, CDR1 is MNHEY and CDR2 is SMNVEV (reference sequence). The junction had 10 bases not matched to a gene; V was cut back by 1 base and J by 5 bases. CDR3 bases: TGTGCCAGCAGTTTATTGCAATCGACAGGGCCGACTGAAGCTTTCTTT. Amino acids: CASSLLQSTGPTEAFF.

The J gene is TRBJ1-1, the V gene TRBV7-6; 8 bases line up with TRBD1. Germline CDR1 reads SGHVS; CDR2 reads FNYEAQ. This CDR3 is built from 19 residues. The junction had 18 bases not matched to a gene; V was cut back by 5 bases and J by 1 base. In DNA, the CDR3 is TGTGCCAGCAGCGCCAACCCCGGACAGGGAACAATACAGAACACTGAAGCTTTCTTT. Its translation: CASSANPGQGTIQNTEAFF. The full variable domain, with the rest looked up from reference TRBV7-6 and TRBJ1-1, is GAGVSQSPRYKVTKRGQDVALRCDPISGHVSLYWYRQALGQGPEFLTYFNYEAQQDKSGLPNDRFSAERPEGSISTLTIQRTEQRDSAMYRCASSANPGQGTIQNTEAFFGQGTRLTVV.

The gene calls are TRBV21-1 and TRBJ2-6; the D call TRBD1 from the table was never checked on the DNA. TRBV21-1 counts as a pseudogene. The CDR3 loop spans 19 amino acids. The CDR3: CASSKAGDDRITGANVLTF. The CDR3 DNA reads TGTGCCAGCAGCAAAGCAGGTGACGACAGGATTACTGGGGCCAACGTCCTGACTTTC.

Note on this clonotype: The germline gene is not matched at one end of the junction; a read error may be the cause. The CDR3 here is CASRGGVRETQDF. As DNA, the CDR3 is TGTGCCAGCAGGGGGGGGGTTCGAGAGACCCAGGACTTC. This chain links TRBV12-3 or TRBV12-4 with TRBJ2-5; TRBD2 agrees at 7 bases. The CDR3 spans 13 residues.

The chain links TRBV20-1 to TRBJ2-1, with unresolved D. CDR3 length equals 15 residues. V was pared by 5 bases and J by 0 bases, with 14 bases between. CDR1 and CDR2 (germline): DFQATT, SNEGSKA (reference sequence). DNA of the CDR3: TGCAGTGCTGAGTCCTACTCGAGCTCCTACAATGAGCAGTTCTTC. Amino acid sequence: CSAESYSSSYNEQFF.

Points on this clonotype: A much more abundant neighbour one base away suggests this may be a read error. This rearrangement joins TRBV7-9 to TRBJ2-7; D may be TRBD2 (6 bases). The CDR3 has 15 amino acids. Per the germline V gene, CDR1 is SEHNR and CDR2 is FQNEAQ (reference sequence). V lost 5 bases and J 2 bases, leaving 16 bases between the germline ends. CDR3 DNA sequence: TGTGCCAGCAGCCACCCAGGCGCGGGACCCTACGAGCAGTACTTC. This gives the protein CASSHPGAGPYEQYF.

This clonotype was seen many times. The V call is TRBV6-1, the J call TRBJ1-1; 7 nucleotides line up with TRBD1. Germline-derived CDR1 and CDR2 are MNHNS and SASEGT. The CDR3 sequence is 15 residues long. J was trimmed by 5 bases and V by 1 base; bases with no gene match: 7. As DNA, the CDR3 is TGTGCCAGCAGTGAAGACGACAGGGAGAGTACTGAAGCTTTCTTT. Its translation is CASSEDDRESTEAFF.

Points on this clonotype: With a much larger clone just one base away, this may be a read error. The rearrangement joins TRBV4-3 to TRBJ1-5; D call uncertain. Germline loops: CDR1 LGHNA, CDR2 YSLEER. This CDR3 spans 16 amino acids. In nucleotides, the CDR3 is TGCGCCAGCAGCCAAGATCGAGGGATGGGCAATCGGCCCCAGCATTTT. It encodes CASSQDRGMGNRPQHF.

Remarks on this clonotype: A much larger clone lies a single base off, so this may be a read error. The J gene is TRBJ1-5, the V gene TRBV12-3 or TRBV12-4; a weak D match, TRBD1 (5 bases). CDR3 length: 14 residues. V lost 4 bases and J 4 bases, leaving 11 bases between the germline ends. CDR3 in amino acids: CASSWAGINQPQHF. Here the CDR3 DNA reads TGTGCCAGCAGTTGGGCAGGGATTAATCAGCCCCAGCATTTT.

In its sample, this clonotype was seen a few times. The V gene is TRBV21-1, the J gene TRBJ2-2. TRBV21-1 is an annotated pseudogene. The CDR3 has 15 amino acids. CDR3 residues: CASSKGGANTGELFF. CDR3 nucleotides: TGTGCCAGCAGCAAAGGTGGGGCGAACACCGGGGAGCTGTTTTTT.

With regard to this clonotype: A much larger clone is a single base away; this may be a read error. The CDR3 region is CSHSPVGLRYNEQFF. DNA of the CDR3: TGCAGCCACTCCCCCGTGGGGCTTAGATACAATGAGCAGTTCTTC. V is TRBV29-1 and J is TRBJ2-1, with D possibly being TRBD1 (5 bases). The CDR3 has 15 amino acids. Per germline, CDR1 SQVTM and CDR2 ANQGSEA. V was shortened by 8 bases and J by 4 bases, with 21 bases between the two germline ends.

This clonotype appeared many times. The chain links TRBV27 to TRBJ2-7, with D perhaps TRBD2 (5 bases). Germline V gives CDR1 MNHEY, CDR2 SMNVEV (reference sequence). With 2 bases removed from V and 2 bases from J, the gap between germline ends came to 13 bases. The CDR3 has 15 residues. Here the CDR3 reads CASSLRIAGPYEQYF. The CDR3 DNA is TGTGCCAGCAGTTTAAGGATCGCGGGTCCCTACGAGCAGTACTTC.

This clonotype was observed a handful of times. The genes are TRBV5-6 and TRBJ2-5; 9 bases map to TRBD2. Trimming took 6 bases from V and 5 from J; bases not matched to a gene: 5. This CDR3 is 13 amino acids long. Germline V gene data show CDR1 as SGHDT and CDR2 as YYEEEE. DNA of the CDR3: TGTGCCAGCAAACTAGCGGGTACCGAGACCCAGTACTTC. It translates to CASKLAGTETQYF.

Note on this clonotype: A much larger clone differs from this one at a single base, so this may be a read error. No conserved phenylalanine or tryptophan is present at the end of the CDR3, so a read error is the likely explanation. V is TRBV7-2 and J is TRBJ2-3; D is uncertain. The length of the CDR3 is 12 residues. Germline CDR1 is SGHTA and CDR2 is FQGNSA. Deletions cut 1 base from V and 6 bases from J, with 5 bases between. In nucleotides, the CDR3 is TGTGCCAGCAGCTTAGATAGGGATACGCAGTATTCT. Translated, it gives CASSLDRDTQYS.

The chain's CDR3 is CASSYSSKRESFSYEQYF. The CDR3 DNA is TGTGCCAGCAGTTACTCGAGTAAGCGGGAGTCCTTCAGTTACGAGCAGTACTTC. The chain links TRBV6-2 or TRBV6-3 to TRBJ2-7; 8 nucleotides align to TRBD2. Germline assignment: CDR1 MNHEY and CDR2 SVGEGT. The trim removed 0 bases at V and 4 bases at J, leaving 14 bases unmatched. This CDR3 region has 18 residues.